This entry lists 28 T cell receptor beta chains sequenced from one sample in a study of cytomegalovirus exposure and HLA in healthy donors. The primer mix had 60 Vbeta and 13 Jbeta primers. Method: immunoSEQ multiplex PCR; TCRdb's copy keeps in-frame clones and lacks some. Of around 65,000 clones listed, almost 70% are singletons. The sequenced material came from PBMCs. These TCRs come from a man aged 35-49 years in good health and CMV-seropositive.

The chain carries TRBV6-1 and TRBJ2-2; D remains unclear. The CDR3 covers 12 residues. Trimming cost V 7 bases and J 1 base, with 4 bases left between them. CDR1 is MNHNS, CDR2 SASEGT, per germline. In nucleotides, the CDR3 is TGTGCCAGCAATAAGAACACCGGGGAGCTGTTTTTT. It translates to CASNKNTGELFF.

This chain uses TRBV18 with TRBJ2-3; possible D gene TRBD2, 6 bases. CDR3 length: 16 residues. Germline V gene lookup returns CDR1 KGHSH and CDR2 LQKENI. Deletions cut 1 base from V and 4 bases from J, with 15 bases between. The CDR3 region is CASSPQMGGGADTQYF. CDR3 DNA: TGTGCCAGCTCACCACAAATGGGAGGAGGGGCAGATACGCAGTATTTT.

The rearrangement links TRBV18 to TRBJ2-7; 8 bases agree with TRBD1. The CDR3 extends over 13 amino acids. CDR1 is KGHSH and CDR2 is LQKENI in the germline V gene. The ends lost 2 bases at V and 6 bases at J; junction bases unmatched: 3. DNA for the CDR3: TGTGCCAGCTCACCAATAGGACAGGGCGAGCAGTACTTC. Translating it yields CASSPIGQGEQYF.

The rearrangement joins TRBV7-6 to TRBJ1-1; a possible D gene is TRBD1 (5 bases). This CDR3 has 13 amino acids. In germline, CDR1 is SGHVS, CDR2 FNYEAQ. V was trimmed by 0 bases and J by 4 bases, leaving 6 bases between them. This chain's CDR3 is CASSLAGATEAFF. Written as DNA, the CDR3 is TGTGCCAGCAGCTTAGCAGGGGCCACTGAAGCTTTCTTT.

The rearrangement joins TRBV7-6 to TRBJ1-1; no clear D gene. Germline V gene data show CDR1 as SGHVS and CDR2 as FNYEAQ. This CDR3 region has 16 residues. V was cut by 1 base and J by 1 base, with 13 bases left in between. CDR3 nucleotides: TGTGCCAGCAGCTTAGAGGCGGGGTGGGGGAACACTGAAGCTTTCTTT. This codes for CASSLEAGWGNTEAFF.

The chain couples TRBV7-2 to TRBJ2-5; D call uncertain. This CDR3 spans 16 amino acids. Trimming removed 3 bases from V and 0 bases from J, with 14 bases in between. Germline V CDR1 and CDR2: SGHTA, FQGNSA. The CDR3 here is CASSLGLLSYQETQYF. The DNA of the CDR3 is TGTGCCAGCAGCTTGGGTCTACTATCGTACCAAGAGACCCAGTACTTC.

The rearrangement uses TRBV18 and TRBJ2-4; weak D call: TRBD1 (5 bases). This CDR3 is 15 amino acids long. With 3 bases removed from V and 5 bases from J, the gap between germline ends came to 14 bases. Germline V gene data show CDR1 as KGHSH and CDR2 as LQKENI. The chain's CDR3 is CASSPIQGNQNIQYF. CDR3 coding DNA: TGTGCCAGCTCACCGATTCAGGGAAACCAAAACATTCAGTACTTC.

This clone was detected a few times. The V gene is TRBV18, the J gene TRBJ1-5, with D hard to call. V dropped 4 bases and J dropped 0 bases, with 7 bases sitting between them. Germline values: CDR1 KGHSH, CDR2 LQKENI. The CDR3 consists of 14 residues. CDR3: CASSRQDSNQPQHF. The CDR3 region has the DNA TGTGCCAGCTCACGGCAGGATAGCAATCAGCCCCAGCATTTT.

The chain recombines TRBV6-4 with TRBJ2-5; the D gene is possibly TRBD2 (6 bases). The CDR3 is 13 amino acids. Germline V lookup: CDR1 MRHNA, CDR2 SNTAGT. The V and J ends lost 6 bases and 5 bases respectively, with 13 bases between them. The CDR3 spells CASSGNSGETQYF. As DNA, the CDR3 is TGTGCCAGCAGCGGGAATAGCGGCGAGACCCAGTACTTC.

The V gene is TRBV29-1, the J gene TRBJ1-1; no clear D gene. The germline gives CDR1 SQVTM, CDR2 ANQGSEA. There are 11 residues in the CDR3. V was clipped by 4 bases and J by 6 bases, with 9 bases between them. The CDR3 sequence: CSVAFLSEAFF. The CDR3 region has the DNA TGCAGCGTTGCCTTTCTTTCTGAAGCTTTCTTT.

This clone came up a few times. The DNA of the CDR3 is TGTGCCAGCAGCCCACAGGGGGGCTCAGGGGCCAACGTCCTGACTTTC. As protein: CASSPQGGSGANVLTF. This sequence joins TRBV5-5 and TRBJ2-6, with TRBD1 identical over 8 bases. Germline assignment: CDR1 SGHKS and CDR2 YYEKEE (reference sequence). The J segment lost 4 bases and the V segment lost 4 bases, leaving 7 bases of the junction unmatched. This CDR3 has 16 amino acids. The entire variable domain, with the rest obtained from reference TRBV5-5 and TRBJ2-6, is as follows: DAGVTQSPTHLIKTRGQQVTLRCSPISGHKSVSWYQQVLGQGPQFIFQYYEKEERGRGNFPDRFSARQFPNYSSELNVNALLLGDSALYLCASSPQGGSGANVLTFGAGSRLTVL.

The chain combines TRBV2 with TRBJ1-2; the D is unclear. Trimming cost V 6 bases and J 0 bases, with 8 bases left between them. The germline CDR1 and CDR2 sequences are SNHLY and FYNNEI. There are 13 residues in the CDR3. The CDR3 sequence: CASRAEANYGYTF. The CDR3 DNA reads TGTGCCAGCAGAGCCGAAGCTAACTATGGCTACACCTTC.

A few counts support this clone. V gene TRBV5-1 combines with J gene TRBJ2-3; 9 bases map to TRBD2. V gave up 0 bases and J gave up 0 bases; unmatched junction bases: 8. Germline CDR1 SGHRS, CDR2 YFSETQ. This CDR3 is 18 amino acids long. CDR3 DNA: TGCGCCAGCAGCTTGGGGACTAGCGTTCGTACTAGCACAGATACGCAGTATTTT. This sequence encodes CASSLGTSVRTSTDTQYF.

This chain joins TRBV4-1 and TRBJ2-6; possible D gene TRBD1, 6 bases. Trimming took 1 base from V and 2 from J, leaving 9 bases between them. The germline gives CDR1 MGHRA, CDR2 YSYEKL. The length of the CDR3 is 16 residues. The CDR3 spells CASSQAEGAGANVLTF. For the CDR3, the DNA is TGCGCCAGCAGCCAAGCTGAGGGGGCTGGGGCCAACGTCCTGACTTTC.

The CDR3 sequence is CASSLDRGQETQYF. The DNA for the CDR3 is TGTGCCAGCAGCCTTGACAGGGGCCAAGAGACCCAGTACTTC. The chain employs TRBV14 and TRBJ2-5, with TRBD1 matching over 8 bases. Germline values: CDR1 SGHDN, CDR2 FVKESK. Trimming at V came to 4 bases and at J to 1 base, leaving 2 bases not matched to a gene. This CDR3 comprises 14 residues. Combining the CDR3 with reference TRBV14 and TRBJ2-5 gives the whole variable domain EAGVTQFPSHSVIEKGQTVTLRCDPISGHDNLYWYRRVMGKEIKFLLHFVKESKQDESGMPNNRFLAERTGGTYSTLKVQPAELEDSGVYFCASSLDRGQETQYFGPGTRLLVL.

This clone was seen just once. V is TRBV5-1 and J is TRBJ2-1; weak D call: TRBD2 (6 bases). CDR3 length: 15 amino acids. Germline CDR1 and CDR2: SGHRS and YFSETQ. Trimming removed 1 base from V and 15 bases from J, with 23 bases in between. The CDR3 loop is CASSLYQGLERRRFF. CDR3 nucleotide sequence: TGCGCCAGCAGCTTGTATCAGGGACTGGAACGCAGGCGGTTCTTC.

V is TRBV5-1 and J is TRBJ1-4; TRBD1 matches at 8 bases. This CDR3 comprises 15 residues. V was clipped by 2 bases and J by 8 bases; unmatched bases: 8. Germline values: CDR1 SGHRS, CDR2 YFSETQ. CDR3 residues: CASSFRTGIKEKLFF. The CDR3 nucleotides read TGCGCCAGCAGCTTTCGGACAGGGATCAAAGAAAAACTGTTTTTT.

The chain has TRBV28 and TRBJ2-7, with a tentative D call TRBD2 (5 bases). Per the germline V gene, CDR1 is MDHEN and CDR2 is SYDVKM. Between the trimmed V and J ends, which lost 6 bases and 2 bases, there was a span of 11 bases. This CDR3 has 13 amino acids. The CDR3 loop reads CASSRGETYEQYF. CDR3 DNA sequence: TGTGCCAGCAGCCGGGGAGAAACCTACGAGCAGTACTTC.

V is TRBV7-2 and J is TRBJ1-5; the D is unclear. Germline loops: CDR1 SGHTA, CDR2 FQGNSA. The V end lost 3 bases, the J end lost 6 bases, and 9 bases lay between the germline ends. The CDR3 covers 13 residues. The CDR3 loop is CASSLGAFQPQHF. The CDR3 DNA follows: TGTGCCAGCAGCTTGGGCGCTTTTCAGCCCCAGCATTTT.

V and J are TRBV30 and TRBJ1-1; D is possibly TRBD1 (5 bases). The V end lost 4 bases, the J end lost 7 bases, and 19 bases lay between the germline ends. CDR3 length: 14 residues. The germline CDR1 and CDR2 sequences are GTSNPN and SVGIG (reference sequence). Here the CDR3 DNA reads TGTGCCTGGACCAAACCGGGGGGTGGTCATGAAGCTTTCTTT. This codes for CAWTKPGGGHEAFF. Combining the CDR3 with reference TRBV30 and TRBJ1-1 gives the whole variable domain SQTIHQWPATLVQPVGSPLSLECTVEGTSNPNLYWYRQAAGRGLQLLFYSVGIGQISSEVPQNLSASRPQDRQFILSSKKLLLSDSGFYLCAWTKPGGGHEAFFGQGTRLTVV.

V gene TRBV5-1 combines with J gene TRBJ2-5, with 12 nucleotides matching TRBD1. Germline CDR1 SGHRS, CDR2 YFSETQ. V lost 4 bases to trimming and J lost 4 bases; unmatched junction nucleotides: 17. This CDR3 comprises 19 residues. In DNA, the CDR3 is TGCGCCAGCAGCAGTCCCGGGACAGGGGGCGTCCCCGGCCGAGAGACCCAGTACTTC. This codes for CASSSPGTGGVPGRETQYF.

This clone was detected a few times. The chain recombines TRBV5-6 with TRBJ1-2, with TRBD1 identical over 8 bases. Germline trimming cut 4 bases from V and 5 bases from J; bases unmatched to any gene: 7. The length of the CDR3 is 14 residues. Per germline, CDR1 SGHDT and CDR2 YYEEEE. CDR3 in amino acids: CASSQNRGVYGYTF. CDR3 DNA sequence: TGTGCCAGCAGCCAAAACAGGGGGGTGTATGGCTACACCTTC.

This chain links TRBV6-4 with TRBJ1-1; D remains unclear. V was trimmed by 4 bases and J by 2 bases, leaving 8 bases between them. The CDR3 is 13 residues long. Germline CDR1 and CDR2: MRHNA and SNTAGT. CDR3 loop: CASSARGNTEAFF. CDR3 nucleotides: TGTGCCAGCAGTGCCCGAGGTAACACTGAAGCTTTCTTT.

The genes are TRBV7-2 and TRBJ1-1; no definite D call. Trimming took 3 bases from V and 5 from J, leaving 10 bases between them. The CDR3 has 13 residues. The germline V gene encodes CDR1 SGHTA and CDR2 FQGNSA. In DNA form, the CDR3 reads TGTGCCAGCAGCTTGTCGTCTAGAACTGAAGCTTTCTTT. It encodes CASSLSSRTEAFF.

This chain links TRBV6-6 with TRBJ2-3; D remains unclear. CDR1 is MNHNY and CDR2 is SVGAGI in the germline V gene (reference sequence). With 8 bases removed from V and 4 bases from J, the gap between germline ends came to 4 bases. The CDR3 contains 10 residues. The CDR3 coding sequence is TGTGCCAGCTCCGCAGATACGCAGTATTTT. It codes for CASSADTQYF.

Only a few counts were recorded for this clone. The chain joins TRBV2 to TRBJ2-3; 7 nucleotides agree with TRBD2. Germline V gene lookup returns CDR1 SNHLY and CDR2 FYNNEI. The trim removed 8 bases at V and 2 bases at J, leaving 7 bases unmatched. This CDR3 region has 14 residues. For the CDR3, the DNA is TGTGCCAGCTCATGGGAGGGCCCCACAGATACGCAGTATTTT. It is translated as CASSWEGPTDTQYF.

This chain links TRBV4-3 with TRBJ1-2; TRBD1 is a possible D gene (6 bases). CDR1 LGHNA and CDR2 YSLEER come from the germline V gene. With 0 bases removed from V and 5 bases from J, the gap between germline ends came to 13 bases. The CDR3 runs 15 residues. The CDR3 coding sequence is TGCGCCAGCAGCCAAGATACCAGGGGTGGATATGGCTACACCTTC. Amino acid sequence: CASSQDTRGGYGYTF.

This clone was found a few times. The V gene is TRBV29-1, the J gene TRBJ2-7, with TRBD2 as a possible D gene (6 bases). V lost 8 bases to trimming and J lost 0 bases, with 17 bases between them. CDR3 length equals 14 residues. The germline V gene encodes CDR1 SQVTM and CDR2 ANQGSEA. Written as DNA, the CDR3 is TGCAGCTTCGCGGGGTCAGGGAGCTCCTACGAGCAGTACTTC. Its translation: CSFAGSGSSYEQYF.